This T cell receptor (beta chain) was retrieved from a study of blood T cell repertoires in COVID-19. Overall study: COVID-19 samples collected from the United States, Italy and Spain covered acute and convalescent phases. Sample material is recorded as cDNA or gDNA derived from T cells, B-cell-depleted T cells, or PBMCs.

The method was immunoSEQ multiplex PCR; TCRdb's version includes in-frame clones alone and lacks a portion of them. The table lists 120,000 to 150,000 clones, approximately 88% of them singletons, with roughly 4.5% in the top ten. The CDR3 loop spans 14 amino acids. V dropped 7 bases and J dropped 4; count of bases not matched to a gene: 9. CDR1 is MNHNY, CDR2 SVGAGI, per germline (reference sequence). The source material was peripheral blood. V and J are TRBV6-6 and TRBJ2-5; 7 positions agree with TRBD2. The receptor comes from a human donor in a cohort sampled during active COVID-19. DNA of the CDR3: TGTGCCAGCACCCCCAGTGAGCGGGGAGAGACCCAGTACTTC. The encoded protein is CASTPSERGETQYF.